Listed below are T cell receptor beta chains from one sample, sequenced in a study of cytomegalovirus exposure and HLA in healthy donors. The repertoire was sequenced with immunoSEQ multiplex PCR; TCRdb's copy has only in-frame clones and lacks some. The data contain fewer than 250,000 clones, under 80% of them singletons. What was sequenced was PBMCs. The source of these receptors is a woman in her 30s in good health and CMV-seronegative. Both conserved end residues are part of each CDR3. The D gene is left open where the match is weak. Clone size, where shown, is once, few, many, or a class for clones that have expanded.

CDR3: CASSIGLASLSYEQYF; DNA: TGCGCCAGCAGCATCGGACTAGCTTCCCTCTCCTACGAGCAGTACTTC; V: TRBV5-1; D: TRBD2; size: few; J: TRBJ2-7
CDR3: CASRGQGSPLHF; DNA: TGTGCCAGCAGGGGGCAAGGTTCACCCCTCCACTTT; V: TRBV25-1; D: NA; size: once; J: TRBJ1-6
CDR3: CASSIDSDYQPQHF; DNA: TGTGCCAGTAGTATCGACTCGGATTATCAGCCCCAGCATTTT; V: TRBV19; D: NA; size: NA; J: TRBJ1-5
CDR3: CASSAGQGVQNTIYF; DNA: TGTGCCAGCAGCGCGGGACAGGGAGTCCAAAACACCATATATTTT; V: TRBV9; D: TRBD1; size: NA; J: TRBJ1-3
CDR3: CASSPTRGTGANVLTF; DNA: TGTGCCAGCAGCCCGACCAGGGGGACTGGGGCCAACGTCCTGACTTTC; V: TRBV9; D: TRBD1; size: once; J: TRBJ2-6
CDR3: CASSSRTGQVEPQHF; DNA: TGTGCCAGCAGTTCTAGGACAGGCCAAGTCGAGCCCCAGCATTTT; V: TRBV6-5; D: TRBD1; size: NA; J: TRBJ1-5
CDR3: CASSVALAGTSNTGELFF; DNA: TGTGCCAGCAGCGTTGCACTAGCGGGAACCTCGAACACCGGGGAGCTGTTTTTT; V: TRBV9; D: TRBD2; size: few; J: TRBJ2-2
CDR3: CASSPGSSGGTEQYF; DNA: TGTGCCAGCAGTCCAGGTTCTAGCGGGGGGACAGAGCAGTACTTC; V: TRBV6-5; D: TRBD2; size: NA; J: TRBJ2-7
CDR3: CASSARPGLDGGELFF; DNA: TGTGCCAGCAGCGCAAGACCGGGACTAGACGGGGGGGAGCTGTTTTTT; V: TRBV7-6; D: TRBD2; size: NA; J: TRBJ2-2
CDR3: CASSPRGQSNYGYTF; DNA: TGTGCCAGCAGCCCACGGGGACAGTCAAACTATGGCTACACCTTC; V: TRBV6-6; D: TRBD1; size: NA; J: TRBJ1-2
CDR3: CASSISSLAGGNEQFF; DNA: TGTGCCAGTAGTATCTCGTCCCTAGCGGGAGGCAATGAGCAGTTCTTC; V: TRBV19; D: TRBD2; size: NA; J: TRBJ2-1
CDR3: CASSELAGGNNEQFF; DNA: TGTGCCAGCAGTGAACTAGCGGGGGGCAATAATGAGCAGTTCTTC; V: TRBV2; D: TRBD2; size: NA; J: TRBJ2-1
CDR3: CASSVGQNYEQYF; DNA: TGTGCCAGCTCAGTGGGACAGAACTACGAGCAGTACTTC; V: TRBV18; D: TRBD1; size: NA; J: TRBJ2-7
CDR3: CASSQESGAYNEQFF; DNA: TGCGCCAGCAGCCAAGAGTCAGGGGCCTACAATGAGCAGTTCTTC; V: TRBV4-1; D: NA; size: NA; J: TRBJ2-1
CDR3: CASSTPLQRSYNEQFF; DNA: TGTGCCAGTAGTACACCTCTCCAGCGGTCCTACAATGAGCAGTTCTTC; V: TRBV19; D: NA; size: NA; J: TRBJ2-1
CDR3: CASSPLRFSYEQYF; DNA: TGTGCCAGCAGCCCTCTCAGGTTCTCCTACGAGCAGTACTTC; V: TRBV9; D: NA; size: NA; J: TRBJ2-7
CDR3: CASSSPRRGGTEAFF; DNA: TGTGCCAGCAGCTCGCCCCGGCGGGGAGGCACTGAAGCTTTCTTT; V: TRBV14; D: NA; size: NA; J: TRBJ1-1
CDR3: CASSAAGNTEAFF; DNA: TGTGCCAGCAGCGCTGCGGGGAACACTGAAGCTTTCTTT; V: TRBV9; D: NA; size: few; J: TRBJ1-1
CDR3: CSSSLASVGATNEKLFF; DNA: TGTTCCAGCAGCTTAGCTTCGGTTGGTGCAACTAATGAAAAACTGTTTTTT; V: TRBV7-9; D: NA; size: NA; J: TRBJ1-4
CDR3: CASSIQTGDTEAFF; DNA: TGTGCCAGCAGTATCCAAACAGGGGATACTGAAGCTTTCTTT; V: TRBV6-6; D: TRBD1; size: few; J: TRBJ1-1
CDR3: CASGGEGGGYTF; DNA: TGTGCCAGTGGCGGGGAGGGCGGCGGCTACACCTTC; V: TRBV19; D: NA; size: NA; J: TRBJ1-2
CDR3: CASSLEPGAYEQYF; DNA: TGCGCCAGCAGCTTGGAGCCGGGTGCCTACGAGCAGTACTTC; V: TRBV5-1; D: NA; size: once; J: TRBJ2-7
CDR3: CASGWGLAGGYNEQFF; DNA: TGTGCTAGTGGTTGGGGACTAGCGGGAGGGTACAATGAGCAGTTCTTC; V: TRBV12-5; D: TRBD2; size: once; J: TRBJ2-1
CDR3: CAITQAGDTDTQYF; DNA: TGTGCCATCACCCAAGCGGGAGACACAGATACGCAGTATTTT; V: TRBV10-3; D: TRBD2; size: NA; J: TRBJ2-3
CDR3: CSVVFGGETQYF; DNA: TGCAGCGTTGTATTCGGGGGGGAGACCCAGTACTTC; V: TRBV29-1; D: TRBD2; size: NA; J: TRBJ2-5
CDR3: CASSDAGLGYTF; DNA: TGTGCCAGCAGTGACGCGGGATTAGGCTACACCTTC; V: TRBV6-4; D: NA; size: NA; J: TRBJ1-2
CDR3: CASMRDQGTDTQYF; DNA: TGTGCCAGCATGAGGGATCAAGGCACAGATACGCAGTATTTT; V: TRBV6-1; D: NA; size: few; J: TRBJ2-3
CDR3: CASRRQPTNEKLFF; DNA: TGTGCCAGCAGACGACAGCCAACTAATGAAAAACTGTTTTTT; V: TRBV7-8; D: NA; size: NA; J: TRBJ1-4
CDR3: CAWSVLTSGGLSSTDTQYF; DNA: TGTGCCTGGAGTGTACTTACCAGCGGGGGGCTCTCTAGCACAGATACGCAGTATTTT; V: TRBV30; D: TRBD2; size: NA; J: TRBJ2-3
CDR3: CASSLAAPSRNTQYF; DNA: TGTGCCAGCAGCTTAGCCGCCCCATCGAGGAATACGCAGTATTTT; V: TRBV7-9; D: NA; size: NA; J: TRBJ2-3
CDR3: CASSIGTANEKLFF; DNA: TGTGCCAGCAGCATCGGGACAGCTAATGAAAAACTGTTTTTT; V: TRBV11-2; D: TRBD1; size: NA; J: TRBJ1-4
CDR3: CAWSQGAGNTIYF; DNA: TGTGCCTGGTCACAGGGGGCTGGAAACACCATATATTTT; V: TRBV30; D: TRBD1; size: NA; J: TRBJ1-3
CDR3: CSAGGGTGQYF; DNA: TGCAGTGCTGGAGGGGGGACAGGGCAGTATTTT; V: TRBV20-1; D: TRBD1; size: NA; J: TRBJ2-3
CDR3: CAWLSVYGYTF; DNA: TGTGCCTGGCTCTCGGTGTATGGCTACACCTTC; V: TRBV30; D: NA; size: NA; J: TRBJ1-2
CDR3: CASSSGIYGYTF; DNA: TGTGCCAGCAGTTCTGGCATCTATGGCTACACCTTC; V: TRBV6-1; D: NA; size: NA; J: TRBJ1-2
CDR3: CASSPPGVSEAFF; DNA: TGTGCCAGCAGCCCCCCGGGGGTGTCTGAAGCTTTCTTT; V: TRBV25-1; D: NA; size: few; J: TRBJ1-1
CDR3: CASSSDDRPREQYF; DNA: TGTGCCAGCAGCTCGGACGACAGGCCCAGGGAGCAGTACTTC; V: TRBV7-8; D: NA; size: NA; J: TRBJ2-7
CDR3: CASSLYPGDYGYTF; DNA: TGTGCCAGCTCACTCTATCCGGGGGACTATGGCTACACCTTC; V: TRBV18; D: NA; size: NA; J: TRBJ1-2
CDR3: CAWSVAVMHTF; DNA: TGTGCCTGGAGTGTGGCAGTTATGCACACCTTC; V: TRBV30; D: NA; size: NA; J: TRBJ1-2
CDR3: CASSLTSQGTGETQYF; DNA: TGTGCCAGCAGCTTGACCTCACAGGGGACGGGAGAGACCCAGTACTTC; V: TRBV5-4; D: TRBD1; size: NA; J: TRBJ2-5
CDR3: CAWHYRGAHWYGYTF; DNA: TGTGCCTGGCACTACCGGGGAGCCCATTGGTATGGCTACACCTTC; V: TRBV30; D: NA; size: NA; J: TRBJ1-2
CDR3: CASSPGTGGGTIYF; DNA: TGTGCCAGCAGCCCCGGGACAGGGGGAGGCACCATATATTTT; V: TRBV11-2; D: TRBD1; size: NA; J: TRBJ1-3
CDR3: CATSRDPPGQPNEQFF; DNA: TGTGCCACCAGCAGAGACCCCCCGGGACAGCCAAATGAGCAGTTCTTC; V: TRBV15; D: TRBD1; size: NA; J: TRBJ2-1
CDR3: CASSLGGLMVNEQFF; DNA: TGTGCCAGCAGCTTGGGAGGGCTAATGGTAAATGAGCAGTTCTTC; V: TRBV5-8; D: NA; size: NA; J: TRBJ2-1
CDR3: CASSQRRDTEAFF; DNA: TGTGCCAGCAGCCAGAGACGGGACACTGAAGCTTTCTTT; V: TRBV4-2; D: NA; size: NA; J: TRBJ1-1
CDR3: CASSLAQGHVW; DNA: TGTGCCAGCAGTTTGGCGCAGGGTCATGTCTGG; V: TRBV28; D: NA; size: NA; J: TRBJ1-2
CDR3: CASNRPSGANVLTF; DNA: TGTGCCAGCAACAGACCCTCTGGGGCCAACGTCCTGACTTTC; V: TRBV2; D: NA; size: NA; J: TRBJ2-6
CDR3: CASSRSGRDYNEQFF; DNA: TGTGCCAGCAGCCGGAGCGGGAGGGACTACAATGAGCAGTTCTTC; V: TRBV7-6; D: TRBD2; size: NA; J: TRBJ2-1
CDR3: CASSQDANSDSYSYEQYF; DNA: TGTGCCAGCAGCCAAGACGCAAATAGCGACTCCTACTCCTACGAGCAGTACTTC; V: TRBV4-2; D: NA; size: NA; J: TRBJ2-7
CDR3: CASSEEAGVKYEQFF; DNA: TGTGCCAGCAGTGAGGAGGCGGGAGTAAAGTATGAGCAGTTCTTC; V: TRBV2; D: TRBD2; size: once; J: TRBJ2-1
CDR3: CASSPYLAARGQQETQYF; DNA: TGCGCCAGCAGTCCCTATCTAGCGGCCAGAGGACAACAAGAGACCCAGTACTTC; V: TRBV23-1; D: TRBD2; size: NA; J: TRBJ2-5
CDR3: CASSPRYDREVGYTF; DNA: TGTGCCAGCAGCCCCCGTTATGACAGGGAGGTTGGCTACACCTTC; V: TRBV5-4; D: TRBD1; size: NA; J: TRBJ1-2
CDR3: CASTRQAFLSYEQYF; DNA: TGTGCCAGCACGAGACAGGCATTTCTCTCCTACGAGCAGTACTTC; V: TRBV6-1; D: NA; size: NA; J: TRBJ2-7
CDR3: CASIGVRNEQFF; DNA: TGTGCCAGCATTGGAGTTAGGAATGAGCAGTTCTTC; V: TRBV6-5; D: NA; size: few; J: TRBJ2-1
CDR3: CASSYRYRVHTGELFF; DNA: TGTGCCAGCAGTTACCGTTACAGGGTGCACACCGGGGAGCTGTTTTTT; V: TRBV6-5; D: NA; size: NA; J: TRBJ2-2